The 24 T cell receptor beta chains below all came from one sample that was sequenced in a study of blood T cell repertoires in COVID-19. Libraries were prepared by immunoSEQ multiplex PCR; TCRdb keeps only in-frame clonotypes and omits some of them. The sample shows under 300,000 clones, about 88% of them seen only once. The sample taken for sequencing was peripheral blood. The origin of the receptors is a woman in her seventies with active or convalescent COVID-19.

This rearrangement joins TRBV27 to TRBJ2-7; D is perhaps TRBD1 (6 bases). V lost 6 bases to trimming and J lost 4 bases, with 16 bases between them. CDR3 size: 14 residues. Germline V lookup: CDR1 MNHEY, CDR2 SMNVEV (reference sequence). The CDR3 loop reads CASRLQGAGYEQYF. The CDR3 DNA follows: TGTGCCAGCAGACTACAGGGTGCTGGATACGAGCAGTACTTC.

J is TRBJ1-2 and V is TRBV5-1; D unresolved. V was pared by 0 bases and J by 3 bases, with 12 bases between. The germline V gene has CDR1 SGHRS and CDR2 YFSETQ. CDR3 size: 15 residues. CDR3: CASSLAADQDYGYTF. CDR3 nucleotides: TGCGCCAGCAGCTTGGCTGCTGACCAGGACTATGGCTACACCTTC. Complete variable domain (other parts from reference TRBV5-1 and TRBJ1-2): KAGVTQTPRYLIKTRGQQVTLSCSPISGHRSVSWYQQTPGQGLQFLFEYFSETQRNKGNFPGRFSGRQFSNSRSEMNVSTLELGDSALYLCASSLAADQDYGYTFGSGTRLTVV.

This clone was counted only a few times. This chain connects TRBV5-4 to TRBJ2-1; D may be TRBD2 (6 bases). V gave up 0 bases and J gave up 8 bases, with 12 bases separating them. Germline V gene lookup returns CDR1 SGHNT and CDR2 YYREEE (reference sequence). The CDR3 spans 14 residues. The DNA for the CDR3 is TGTGCCAGCAGCTTGGGCGGGAAGAGCGATGAGCAGTTCTTC. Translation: CASSLGGKSDEQFF.

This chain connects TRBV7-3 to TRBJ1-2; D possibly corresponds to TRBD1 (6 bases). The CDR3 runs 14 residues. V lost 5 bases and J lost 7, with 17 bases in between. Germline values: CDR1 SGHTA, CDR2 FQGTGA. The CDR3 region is CASSPGRGGSGYTF. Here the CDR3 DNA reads TGTGCCAGCAGCCCCGGCCGTGGGGGCTCTGGCTACACCTTC.

CDR3 amino acids: CASSYRAGQRNTEAFF. CDR3 sequence (DNA): TGTGCCAGCAGTTATCGGGCCGGACAGCGGAACACTGAAGCTTTCTTT. The V and J genes are TRBV6-5 and TRBJ1-1; TRBD1 might be the D (6 bases). This CDR3 has 16 residues. Trimming pared 3 bases from V and 1 base from J, leaving 15 bases between. Germline V gene lookup returns CDR1 MNHEY and CDR2 SVGAGI.

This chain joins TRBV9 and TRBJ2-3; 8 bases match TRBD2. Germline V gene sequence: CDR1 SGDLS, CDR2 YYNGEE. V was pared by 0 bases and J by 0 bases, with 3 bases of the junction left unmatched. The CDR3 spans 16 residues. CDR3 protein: CASSVVIAGSTDTQYF. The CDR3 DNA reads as TGTGCCAGCAGCGTAGTCATAGCGGGGAGCACAGATACGCAGTATTTT.

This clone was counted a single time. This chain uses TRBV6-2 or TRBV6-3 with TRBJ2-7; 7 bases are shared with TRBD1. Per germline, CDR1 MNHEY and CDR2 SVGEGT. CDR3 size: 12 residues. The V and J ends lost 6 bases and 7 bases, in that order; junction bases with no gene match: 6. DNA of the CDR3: TGTGCCAGCAGCCCGGACAGGCGGGAGCAGTACTTC. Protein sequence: CASSPDRREQYF.

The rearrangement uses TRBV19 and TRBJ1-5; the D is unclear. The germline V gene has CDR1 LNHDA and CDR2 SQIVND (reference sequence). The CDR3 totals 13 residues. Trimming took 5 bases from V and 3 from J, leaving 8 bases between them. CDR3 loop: CASSPQINQPQHF. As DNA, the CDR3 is TGTGCCAGTAGTCCCCAAATCAATCAGCCCCAGCATTTT. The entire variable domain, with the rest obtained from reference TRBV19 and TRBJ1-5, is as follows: DGGITQSPKYLFRKEGQNVTLSCEQNLNHDAMYWYRQDPGQGLRLIYYSQIVNDFQKGDIAEGYSVSREKKESFPLTVTSAQKNPTAFYLCASSPQINQPQHFGDGTRLSIL.

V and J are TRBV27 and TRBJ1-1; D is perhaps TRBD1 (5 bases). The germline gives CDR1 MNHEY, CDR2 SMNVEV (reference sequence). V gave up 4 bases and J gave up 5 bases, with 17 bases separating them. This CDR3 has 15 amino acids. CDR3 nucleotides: TGTGCCAGCAGTTGGGCTACAGGTTCTCGGACTGAAGCTTTCTTT. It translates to CASSWATGSRTEAFF.

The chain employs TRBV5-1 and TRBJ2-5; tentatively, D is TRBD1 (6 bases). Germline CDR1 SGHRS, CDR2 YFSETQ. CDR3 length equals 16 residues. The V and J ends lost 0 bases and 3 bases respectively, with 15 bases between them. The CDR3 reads CASSLGGTSGEETQYF. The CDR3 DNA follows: TGCGCCAGCAGCTTGGGAGGGACCTCAGGGGAAGAGACCCAGTACTTC.

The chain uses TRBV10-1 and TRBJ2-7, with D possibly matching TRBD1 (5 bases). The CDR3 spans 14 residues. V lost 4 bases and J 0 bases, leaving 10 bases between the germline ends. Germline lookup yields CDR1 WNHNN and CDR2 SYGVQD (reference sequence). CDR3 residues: CASSATGVSYEQYF. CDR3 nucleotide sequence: TGCGCCAGCAGTGCTACAGGAGTCTCCTACGAGCAGTACTTC.

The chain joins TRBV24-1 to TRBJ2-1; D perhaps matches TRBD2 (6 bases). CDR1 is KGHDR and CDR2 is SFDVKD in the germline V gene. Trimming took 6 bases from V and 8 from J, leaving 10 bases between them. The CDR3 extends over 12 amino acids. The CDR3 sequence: CATSSGVHEQFF. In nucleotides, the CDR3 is TGTGCCACCAGTTCGGGGGTACATGAGCAGTTCTTC.

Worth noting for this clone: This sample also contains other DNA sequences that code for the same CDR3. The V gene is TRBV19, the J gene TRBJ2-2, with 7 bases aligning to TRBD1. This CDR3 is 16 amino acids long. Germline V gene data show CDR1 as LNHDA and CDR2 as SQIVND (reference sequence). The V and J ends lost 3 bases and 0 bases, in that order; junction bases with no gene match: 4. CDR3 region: CASSIQGTANTGELFF. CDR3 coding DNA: TGTGCCAGTAGTATCCAAGGGACAGCGAACACCGGGGAGCTGTTTTTT.

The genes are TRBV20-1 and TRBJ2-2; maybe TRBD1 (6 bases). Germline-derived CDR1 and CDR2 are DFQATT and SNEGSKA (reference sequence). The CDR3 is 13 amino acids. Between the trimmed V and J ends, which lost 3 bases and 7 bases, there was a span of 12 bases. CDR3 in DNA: TGCAGTGCTAGTTTAGGGGGATTCGGGGAGCTGTTTTTT. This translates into CSASLGGFGELFF.

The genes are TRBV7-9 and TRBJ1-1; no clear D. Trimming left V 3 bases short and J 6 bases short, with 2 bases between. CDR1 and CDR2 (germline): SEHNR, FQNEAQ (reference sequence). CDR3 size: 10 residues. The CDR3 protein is CASSFSEAFF. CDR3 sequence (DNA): TGTGCCAGCAGCTTCTCTGAAGCTTTCTTT.

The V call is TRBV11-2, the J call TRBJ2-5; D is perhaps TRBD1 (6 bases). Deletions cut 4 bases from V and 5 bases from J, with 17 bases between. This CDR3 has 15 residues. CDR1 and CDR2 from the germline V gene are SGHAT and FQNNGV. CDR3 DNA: TGTGCCAGCAGCTCCTATGGTGGGGGCGCGGAGACCCAGTACTTC. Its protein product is CASSSYGGGAETQYF.

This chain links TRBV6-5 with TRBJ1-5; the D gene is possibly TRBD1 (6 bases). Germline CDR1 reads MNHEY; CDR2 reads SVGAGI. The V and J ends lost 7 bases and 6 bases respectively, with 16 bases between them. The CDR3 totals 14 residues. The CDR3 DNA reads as TGTGCCAGCACGGGAACAGGGAGTGGTCAGCCCCAGCATTTT. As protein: CASTGTGSGQPQHF.

CDR3 nucleotides: TGCGCCAGCAGCTTGGAGGGACAGGGTCAGTACAATGAGCAGTTCTTC. Protein sequence: CASSLEGQGQYNEQFF. V usage is TRBV5-1 and J usage is TRBJ2-1, with TRBD1 identical over 9 bases. This CDR3 has 16 amino acids. J was trimmed by 4 bases and V by 0 bases; bases with no gene match: 5. CDR1 and CDR2 (germline): SGHRS, YFSETQ.

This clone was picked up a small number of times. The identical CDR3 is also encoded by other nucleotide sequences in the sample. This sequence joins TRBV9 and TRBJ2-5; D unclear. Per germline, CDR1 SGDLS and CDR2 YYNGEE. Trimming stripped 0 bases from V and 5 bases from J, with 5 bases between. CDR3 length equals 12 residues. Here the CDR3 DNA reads TGTGCCAGCAGCGTAGGCGAGGAGACCCAGTACTTC. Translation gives CASSVGEETQYF.

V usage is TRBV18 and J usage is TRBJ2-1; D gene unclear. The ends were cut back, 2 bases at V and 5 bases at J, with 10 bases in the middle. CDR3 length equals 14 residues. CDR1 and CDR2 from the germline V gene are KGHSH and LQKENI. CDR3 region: CASSPGSQDNEQFF. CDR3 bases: TGTGCCAGCTCACCAGGAAGTCAGGACAATGAGCAGTTCTTC.

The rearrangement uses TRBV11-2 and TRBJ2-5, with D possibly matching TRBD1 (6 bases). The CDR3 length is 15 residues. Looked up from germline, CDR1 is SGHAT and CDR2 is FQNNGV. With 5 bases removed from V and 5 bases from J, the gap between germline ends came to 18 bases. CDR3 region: CASSPQDSFLETQYF. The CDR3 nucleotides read TGTGCCAGCAGCCCCCAGGACAGCTTCCTTGAGACCCAGTACTTC.

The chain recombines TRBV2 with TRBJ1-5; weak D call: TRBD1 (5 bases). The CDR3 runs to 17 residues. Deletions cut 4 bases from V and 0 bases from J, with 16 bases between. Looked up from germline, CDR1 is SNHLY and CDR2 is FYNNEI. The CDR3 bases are TGTGCCAGCAGTGGTGGTTATAGCCAGGGTAGCAATCAGCCCCAGCATTTT. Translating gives CASSGGYSQGSNQPQHF.

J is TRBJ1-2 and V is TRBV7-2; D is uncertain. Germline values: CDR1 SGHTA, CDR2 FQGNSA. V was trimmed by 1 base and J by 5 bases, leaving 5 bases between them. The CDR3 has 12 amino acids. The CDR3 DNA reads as TGTGCCAGCAGCTTAGACAATTATGGCTACACCTTC. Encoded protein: CASSLDNYGYTF.

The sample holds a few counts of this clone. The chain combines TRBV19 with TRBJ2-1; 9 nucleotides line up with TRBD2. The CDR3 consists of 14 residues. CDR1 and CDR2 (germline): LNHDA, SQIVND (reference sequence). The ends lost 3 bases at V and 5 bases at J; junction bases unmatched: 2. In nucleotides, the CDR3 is TGTGCCAGTAGTATGGCTAGCGGGAACAATGAGCAGTTCTTC. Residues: CASSMASGNNEQFF.